The clone carrying this TCR beta chain occurred many times. Its matching antigen is unknown. Losses at the gene ends were 3 bases for V and 1 base for J; bases not matched to a gene: 10. The germline CDR1 and CDR2 sequences are SGHRS and YFSETQ. The CDR3 sequence is 16 residues long. This specimen comes from a study of CD8 T cells in ankylosing spondylitis. Study results and limitations: Seemingly characteristic of ankylosing spondylitis blood was a TCR beta motif consisting of eight highly homologous variants. Matched synovial fluid from ankylosing spondylitis patients was reported to be enriched for disease-linked clones.

Quantitative 5'-RACE was performed with molecular barcodes, and it yielded the TCR beta libraries. TCRdb ran MiXCR on the 5' RACE reads and lists one entry per CDR3 protein. This table holds about 130,000 distinct CDR3 sequences, approximately 10% found once. The rearrangement links TRBV5-1 to TRBJ2-7; 7 nucleotides agree with TRBD1. This clonotype was sampled from a male donor with ankylosing spondylitis or in good health (not recorded which). Source material: blood, either unsorted or a sorted T cell fraction (not recorded which). For the CDR3, the DNA is TGCGCCAGCAGCTCGAACTCACAGGGGCAATCCTACGAGCAGTACTTC. Its protein product is CASSSNSQGQSYEQYF.